This T cell receptor (beta chain) originates from a study of T cell changes during pregnancy in multiple sclerosis. The CDR3 totals 18 residues. Per the germline V gene, CDR1 is MDHEN and CDR2 is SYDVKM. V trimming: 5 bases; J trimming: 0 bases; junction bases outside the gene matches: 16. Some clones are missing from TCRdb's copy, which holds only in-frame ones; the method was immunoSEQ multiplex PCR. The table records about 73,000 clones, approximately 92% of them present only once. The TCR sequence derives from a female donor in good health, enrolled as a control in a pregnancy study. Source: peripheral blood, taken in the third trimester of pregnancy. V and J are TRBV28 and TRBJ2-7; 7 positions match TRBD2. The DNA for the CDR3 is TGTGCCAGCAGTCCCCCCCTAGGTTCGAGCGGGATCTCCTACGAGCAGTACTTC. Protein product: CASSPPLGSSGISYEQYF. The full variable domain, in which reference TRBV28 and TRBJ2-7 provide the parts outside the CDR3, is DVKVTQSSRYLVKRTGEKVFLECVQDMDHENMFWYRQDPGLGLRLIYFSYDVKMKEKGDIPEGYSVSREKKERFSLILESASTNQTSMYLCASSPPLGSSGISYEQYFGPGTRLTVT.